This is a list of T cell receptor beta chains from one sample in a study of sequential checkpoint blockade in melanoma. The repertoire was sequenced with immunoSEQ multiplex PCR; TCRdb's copy has only in-frame clones and lacks some. This repertoire shows around 4,900 clones, around two thirds found once; its top ten account for less than 80%. The sample was CD8+ T cells sorted from blood (inferred from file names), taken from a patient given nivolumab and ipilimumab in sequence. These receptors all stem from a human donor with melanoma. The CDR3 runs from the conserved cysteine through the conserved F or W. D genes are given only for firm matches. Clone size is shown for a subset of rows, as once, few, many or a class of expanded clone.

D gene	clone size	V gene	J gene	CDR3 DNA	CDR3 protein
.	few	TRBV18	TRBJ1-2	TGTGCCAGCTCACCAGCGGGTGGCGACGTCTATGGCTACACCTTC	CASSPAGGDVYGYTF
TRBD1	.	TRBV27	TRBJ1-5	TGTGCCAGCAGTTCCGGGACAGGGGGCTTTAGCAATCAGCCCCAGCATTTT	CASSSGTGGFSNQPQHF
.	.	TRBV6-5	TRBJ2-7	TGTGCCAGCAGCGCTGGACAGAGCTCCTACGAGCAGTACTTC	CASSAGQSSYEQYF
.	.	TRBV25-1	TRBJ2-2	TGTGCCAGCAGTGAGAGTTTCACCGGGGAGCTGTTTTTT	CASSESFTGELFF
.	.	TRBV6-1	TRBJ1-1	TGTGCCAGCAGTGCCTACAGAGGGAACATGAACACTGAAGCTTTCTTT	CASSAYRGNMNTEAFF
TRBD2	.	TRBV19	TRBJ2-1	TGTGCCAGTAGTATGGGACTAGCGGGAGGGTCTGGCTCCTACAATGAGCAGTTCTTC	CASSMGLAGGSGSYNEQFF
.	.	TRBV21-1	TRBJ2-7	TGTGCCAGCAGACGACTAGCGGGGTCGAGGGAGCAGTACTTC	CASRRLAGSREQYF
TRBD2	.	TRBV27	TRBJ2-1	TGTGCCAGCAGTGCTAGCGGGGGGTCTTCCTACAATGAGCAGTTCTTC	CASSASGGSSYNEQFF
.	.	TRBV7-9	TRBJ2-7	TGTGCCAGCAGCCACGGACAGCCCCTACCCTACGAGCAGTACTTC	CASSHGQPLPYEQYF
.	.	TRBV27	TRBJ2-2	TGTGCCAGCAGTTTTACCCAGGCCGGGGAGCTGTTTTTT	CASSFTQAGELFF
.	.	TRBV7-9	TRBJ2-1	TGTGCCAGCAGCTCCGACGATGCAGGGGATTCCTACAATGAGCAGTTCTTC	CASSSDDAGDSYNEQFF
TRBD1	.	TRBV28	TRBJ2-7	TGTGCCAGCATCCCGTTTGTTGGGACAGGGTACTACGAGCAGTACTTC	CASIPFVGTGYYEQYF
.	.	TRBV19	TRBJ2-7	TGTGCCAGTAGTGTAGGACTAACCTACGAGCAGTACTTC	CASSVGLTYEQYF
.	.	TRBV6-5	TRBJ2-7	TGTGCCAGCAGTATCTGGGAGGACTCCTACGAGCAGTACTTC	CASSIWEDSYEQYF
TRBD2	.	TRBV2	TRBJ2-7	TGTGCCAGCAGTGATGGGCGGGAGACCTACGAGCAGTACTTC	CASSDGRETYEQYF
.	.	TRBV28	TRBJ2-5	TGTGCCAGCACCTCCGGCAGGGGACGCCAAAATATCCTCGAGTGGACCCAGTACTTC	CASTSGRGRQNILEWTQYF
.	.	TRBV7-6	TRBJ2-3	TGTGCCAGCAGCTTAGTGATTAGCGGCATCACAGATACGCAGTATTTT	CASSLVISGITDTQYF
.	once	TRBV5-5	TRBJ1-2	TGTGCCAGCAGCGCCCACAGGGACGGCTACACCTTC	CASSAHRDGYTF
TRBD2	.	TRBV28	TRBJ2-7	TGTGCCAGCAGCCCCAGGACTAGCGGGAGGGCGTACGAGCAGTACTTC	CASSPRTSGRAYEQYF
TRBD2	few	TRBV27	TRBJ2-7	TGTGCCAGCAGTCACACACTAGCGGGAGAGCAGTACTTC	CASSHTLAGEQYF
TRBD2	once	TRBV27	TRBJ2-1	TGTGCCAGCAGTTATAGCGGGAGTAACTACAATGAGCAGTTCTTC	CASSYSGSNYNEQFF
TRBD1	.	TRBV27	TRBJ2-1	TGTGCCAGCAGTCCCGGGACAGGGTACAATGAGCAGTTCTTC	CASSPGTGYNEQFF
.	.	TRBV7-9	TRBJ2-7	TGTGCCAGCAGCTTAGCAGGGGACGAGCAGTACTTC	CASSLAGDEQYF